This T cell receptor beta chain was retrieved from a study of blood T cell repertoires in COVID-19. The germline V gene encodes CDR1 SEHNR and CDR2 FQNEAQ (reference sequence). The CDR3 length is 19 residues. V trimming: 1 base; J trimming: 0 bases; junction bases outside the gene matches: 9. The assay was immunoSEQ multiplex PCR, and TCRdb's table has in-frame clones only and misses some. This sample has tens of thousands of clones, with around 90% found just once. The receptor was isolated from a woman of 80 years or more with active or convalescent COVID-19. The sequenced sample was peripheral blood. The chain is built from TRBV7-9 and TRBJ2-3, with TRBD1 matching 11 bases. CDR3 nucleotides: TGTGCCAGCAGCTTAGGAGACGGACAGGGGGCGGTTAGCACAGATACGCAGTATTTT. Its translation: CASSLGDGQGAVSTDTQYF.